These T cell receptor beta chains were read from a single sample in a study of shared clonotypes between healthy human individuals. The protocol was immunoSEQ multiplex PCR, while the TCRdb copy is restricted to in-frame clones and leaves out a portion. This table holds a few million clones, approximately 95% found once. The specimen was naive CD4+ T cells from PBMCs. Receptors originate from a man aged 18 to 30 in good health. Some clones in this sample may be carry-over from other donors' samples. Each CDR3 is given with its conserved first and last residue. D genes are given only for firm matches. Where a row states a size, it is once, few, many or the class of an expanded clone; other rows omit it.

cdr3_aa: CASSLNSGSREKLFF
cdr3_nt: TGTGCCAGCAGCTTAAATTCCGGGTCGAGGGAAAAACTGTTTTTT
v_call: TRBV11-1
j_call: TRBJ1-4
d_call: NA
clone_size: NA

cdr3_aa: CASSRGGVISQETQYF
cdr3_nt: TGTGCCAGCAGCCGCGGCGGGGTAATCAGCCAAGAGACCCAGTACTTC
v_call: TRBV5-8
j_call: TRBJ2-5
d_call: NA
clone_size: once

cdr3_aa: CASSPRARPYEQYF
cdr3_nt: TGTGCCAGCAGCCCTCGGGCGAGGCCCTACGAGCAGTACTTC
v_call: TRBV9
j_call: TRBJ2-7
d_call: NA
clone_size: NA

cdr3_aa: CASSAEGQNTEAFF
cdr3_nt: TGTGCCAGCAGTGCTGAGGGTCAGAACACTGAAGCTTTCTTT
v_call: TRBV2
j_call: TRBJ1-1
d_call: NA
clone_size: NA

cdr3_aa: CASSQERGQNIQYF
cdr3_nt: TGCGCCAGCAGCCAAGAACGAGGCCAAAACATTCAGTACTTC
v_call: TRBV4-3
j_call: TRBJ2-4
d_call: NA
clone_size: NA

cdr3_aa: CASSLATGYSNQPQHF
cdr3_nt: TGTGCCAGCAGCTTAGCGACAGGCTATAGCAATCAGCCCCAGCATTTT
v_call: TRBV7-2
j_call: TRBJ1-5
d_call: NA
clone_size: NA

cdr3_aa: CASSLGGLASSYEQYF
cdr3_nt: TGCGCCAGCAGCTTGGGGGGACTAGCGAGCAGCTACGAGCAGTACTTC
v_call: TRBV5-1
j_call: TRBJ2-7
d_call: TRBD2
clone_size: NA

cdr3_aa: CASSLGAGGPGEQFF
cdr3_nt: TGCGCCAGCAGCTTGGGAGCGGGAGGGCCGGGTGAGCAGTTCTTC
v_call: TRBV5-1
j_call: TRBJ2-1
d_call: TRBD2
clone_size: NA

cdr3_aa: CASSHGTSGSYEQYF
cdr3_nt: TGTGCCAGCAGTCATGGGACTAGCGGGAGCTACGAGCAGTACTTC
v_call: TRBV28
j_call: TRBJ2-7
d_call: TRBD2
clone_size: once

cdr3_aa: CASRVGGNYGYTF
cdr3_nt: TGTGCCAGCAGGGTAGGAGGGAACTATGGCTACACCTTC
v_call: TRBV6-5
j_call: TRBJ1-2
d_call: NA
clone_size: NA

cdr3_aa: CASSPLSQPQHF
cdr3_nt: TGTGCCAGTAGTCCCCTTTCTCAGCCCCAGCATTTT
v_call: TRBV19
j_call: TRBJ1-5
d_call: NA
clone_size: few

cdr3_aa: CASSLEGQGVGTEAFF
cdr3_nt: TGCGCCAGCAGCTTGGAGGGACAGGGAGTTGGAACTGAAGCTTTCTTT
v_call: TRBV5-1
j_call: TRBJ1-1
d_call: TRBD1
clone_size: NA

cdr3_aa: CASSFQGAGEQYF
cdr3_nt: TGTGCCAGTAGTTTCCAGGGGGCGGGAGAGCAGTACTTC
v_call: TRBV19
j_call: TRBJ2-7
d_call: TRBD1
clone_size: NA

cdr3_aa: CASSPQGTRGQPQHF
cdr3_nt: TGTGCCAGCAGCCCACAGGGGACCAGAGGTCAGCCCCAGCATTTT
v_call: TRBV5-8
j_call: TRBJ1-5
d_call: TRBD1
clone_size: few

cdr3_aa: CAWSGTANYGYTF
cdr3_nt: TGTGCCTGGAGTGGAACAGCCAACTATGGCTACACCTTC
v_call: TRBV30
j_call: TRBJ1-2
d_call: NA
clone_size: NA

cdr3_aa: CASSLGTSGSGELFF
cdr3_nt: TGTGCCAGCAGCCTCGGGACTAGCGGGTCCGGGGAGCTGTTTTTT
v_call: TRBV28
j_call: TRBJ2-2
d_call: TRBD2
clone_size: NA

cdr3_aa: CASRLGQYNEQFF
cdr3_nt: TGTGCCAGCAGGTTGGGACAGTACAATGAGCAGTTCTTC
v_call: TRBV2
j_call: TRBJ2-1
d_call: TRBD1
clone_size: NA

cdr3_aa: CASSPVVNAFPTLYTF
cdr3_nt: TGTGCCAGCTCACCTGTTGTCAACGCATTCCCCACCCTTTACACCTTC
v_call: TRBV18
j_call: TRBJ1-2
d_call: NA
clone_size: NA

cdr3_aa: CASKDRGREAFF
cdr3_nt: TGTGCCAGCAAAGACCGGGGGAGAGAAGCTTTCTTT
v_call: TRBV28
j_call: TRBJ1-1
d_call: NA
clone_size: NA

cdr3_aa: CATSRDRLAGDTDTQYF
cdr3_nt: TGTGCCACCAGCAGAGACCGACTAGCGGGAGATACAGATACGCAGTATTTT
v_call: TRBV15
j_call: TRBJ2-3
d_call: TRBD2
clone_size: NA

cdr3_aa: CASSESVTRNTEAFF
cdr3_nt: TGCGCCAGCAGCGAGTCCGTGACGAGGAACACTGAAGCTTTCTTT
v_call: TRBV4-1
j_call: TRBJ1-1
d_call: NA
clone_size: few

cdr3_aa: CATWTSVVPDTQYF
cdr3_nt: TGTGCCACATGGACTAGCGTGGTTCCAGATACGCAGTATTTT
v_call: TRBV28
j_call: TRBJ2-3
d_call: TRBD2
clone_size: NA

cdr3_aa: CASRRTGENYEQYF
cdr3_nt: TGTGCCAGCAGGAGGACAGGGGAGAACTACGAGCAGTACTTC
v_call: TRBV6-1
j_call: TRBJ2-7
d_call: TRBD1
clone_size: NA

cdr3_aa: CASSVVGHWAETQYF
cdr3_nt: TGTGCCAGCAGCGTAGTGGGACACTGGGCAGAGACCCAGTACTTC
v_call: TRBV9
j_call: TRBJ2-5
d_call: NA
clone_size: NA

cdr3_aa: CASSSRQGFYEQFF
cdr3_nt: TGTGCCAGCAGTTCACGCCAAGGGTTTTATGAGCAGTTCTTC
v_call: TRBV28
j_call: TRBJ2-1
d_call: NA
clone_size: once

cdr3_aa: CASSYDRGANQPQHF
cdr3_nt: TGTGCCAGCAGTTACGACAGAGGGGCCAATCAGCCCCAGCATTTT
v_call: TRBV2
j_call: TRBJ1-5
d_call: NA
clone_size: NA

cdr3_aa: CASSIDSGRPNYGYTF
cdr3_nt: TGTGCCAGTAGTATAGACTCGGGGAGACCAAACTATGGCTACACCTTC
v_call: TRBV19
j_call: TRBJ1-2
d_call: NA
clone_size: few